The 19 T cell receptor beta chains below come from one sample, sequenced in a study of blood T cell repertoires in COVID-19. Assay: immunoSEQ multiplex PCR; the TCRdb copy retains only in-frame clones and omits some. Of about 150,000 clones detected, around 81% appear once; the ten largest clones hold approximately 2.7%. The source material was peripheral blood. The source is a middle-aged woman with active or convalescent COVID-19.

The chain recombines TRBV18 with TRBJ2-4; 10 bases line up with TRBD2. The CDR3 is 17 amino acids. The V gene's germline CDR1 is KGHSH and CDR2 LQKENI. V lost 0 bases, J lost 9 bases, and 11 bases stayed unmatched. This chain's CDR3 is CASSPPALQREGSIQYF. CDR3 coding DNA: TGTGCCAGCTCACCACCGGCCTTGCAGCGGGAGGGGAGCATTCAGTACTTC.

The chain is built from TRBV7-9 and TRBJ1-6; 8 nucleotides agree with TRBD1. The CDR3 consists of 16 residues. V was clipped by 0 bases and J by 7 bases; unmatched bases: 5. The germline gives CDR1 SEHNR, CDR2 FQNEAQ (reference sequence). CDR3 amino acids: CASSLATGARNSPLHF. For the CDR3, the DNA is TGTGCCAGCAGCTTAGCGACAGGGGCGCGGAATTCACCCCTCCACTTT.

This chain connects TRBV5-1 to TRBJ2-1; 12 bases match TRBD2. The CDR3 totals 17 residues. Germline CDR1 reads SGHRS; CDR2 reads YFSETQ. The ends lost 3 bases at V and 1 base at J; junction bases unmatched: 5. In DNA form, the CDR3 reads TGCGCCAGCAGCTACCTGACTAGCGGGGGATCCTACAATGAGCAGTTCTTC. It codes for CASSYLTSGGSYNEQFF. The complete variable domain, with remaining parts taken from reference TRBV5-1 and TRBJ2-1, reads KAGVTQTPRYLIKTRGQQVTLSCSPISGHRSVSWYQQTPGQGLQFLFEYFSETQRNKGNFPGRFSGRQFSNSRSEMNVSTLELGDSALYLCASSYLTSGGSYNEQFFGPGTRLTVL.

J is TRBJ2-7 and V is TRBV6-6; 7 bases are a match to TRBD1. The CDR3 length is 14 residues. Germline CDR1 MNHNY, CDR2 SVGAGI (reference sequence). V was clipped by 6 bases and J by 2 bases; unmatched bases: 7. The CDR3 DNA sequence: TGTGCCAGCAGGAGACAGGGCTCAACCTACGAGCAGTACTTC. Amino acid sequence: CASRRQGSTYEQYF.

The chain uses TRBV3-1 (or the pseudogene TRBV3-2) and TRBJ2-3, with unresolved D. Per germline, CDR1 LGHDT and CDR2 YNNKEL (reference sequence). The CDR3 sequence is 15 residues long. V was pared by 1 base and J by 2 bases, with 10 bases between. This chain's CDR3 is CASSQVNDFTDTQYF. The DNA for the CDR3 is TGTGCCAGCAGCCAAGTTAATGACTTCACAGATACGCAGTATTTT.

V is TRBV14 and J is TRBJ2-7; D remains unclear. The CDR3 runs 14 residues. Germline values: CDR1 SGHDN, CDR2 FVKESK. Trimming shortened V by 4 bases and J by 1 base, and 11 bases separated the two germline ends. The CDR3 loop is CASSRQSRSYEQYF. The DNA of the CDR3 is TGTGCCAGCAGCCGGCAGTCTCGATCCTACGAGCAGTACTTC.

The V and J genes are TRBV25-1 and TRBJ2-4; 9 nucleotides align to TRBD2. The V segment lost 4 bases and the J segment 11 bases; nucleotides outside the gene matches: 9. Looked up from germline, CDR1 is MGHDK and CDR2 is SYGVNS. The CDR3 is made up of 14 amino acids. The CDR3 region is CASSAQGTSNVQYF. Here the CDR3 DNA reads TGTGCCAGCAGTGCTCAAGGGACTAGCAACGTTCAGTACTTC.

This clone was seen more than once but under ten times. This sequence joins TRBV7-2 and TRBJ1-3; no clear D gene. The germline V gene has CDR1 SGHTA and CDR2 FQGNSA. Trimming cost V 5 bases and J 0 bases, with 14 bases left between them. CDR3 length equals 16 residues. CDR3 sequence: CASSKAVRSSGNTIYF. The CDR3 bases are TGTGCCAGCAGCAAAGCGGTCCGTAGCTCTGGAAACACCATATATTTT.

In this sample, this clone turned up a few times. V gene TRBV5-4 combines with J gene TRBJ1-4, with D tentatively TRBD1 (6 bases). V lost 0 bases and J 4 bases, leaving 19 bases between the germline ends. CDR1 and CDR2 (germline): SGHNT, YYREEE (reference sequence). This CDR3 contains 18 residues. The CDR3 bases are TGTGCCAGCAGCTTGGGCCCCCCAGGGGTCCCTCTTAATGAAAAACTGTTTTTT. Translation gives CASSLGPPGVPLNEKLFF. Using reference TRBV5-4 and TRBJ1-4 for the parts outside the CDR3, the full variable domain is ETGVTQSPTHLIKTRGQQVTLRCSSQSGHNTVSWYQQALGQGPQFIFQYYREEENGRGNFPPRFSGLQFPNYSSELNVNALELDDSALYLCASSLGPPGVPLNEKLFFGSGTQLSVL.

The CDR3 DNA reads TGTGCCAGCAGCTTTTACCCGGGACAACATAGCAATCAGCCCCAGCATTTT. Its translation is CASSFYPGQHSNQPQHF. The rearrangement links TRBV7-9 to TRBJ1-5; TRBD1 might be the D (6 bases). Germline values: CDR1 SEHNR, CDR2 FQNEAQ (reference sequence). Trimming cost V 3 bases and J 0 bases, with 15 bases left between them. The CDR3 sequence is 17 residues long.

The chain has TRBV18 and TRBJ2-1; 12 bases are a match to TRBD2. V shed 5 bases, J shed 8 bases, and the junction held 4 bases outside the gene matches. Per the germline V gene, CDR1 is KGHSH and CDR2 is LQKENI. CDR3 length: 14 amino acids. In DNA, the CDR3 is TGTGCCAGCTCAGAGACTAGCGGGGGTTATGAGCAGTTCTTC. Residues: CASSETSGGYEQFF.

The CDR3 sequence: CAISDGGQKAFF. DNA of the CDR3: TGTGCCATCAGTGACGGGGGGCAGAAAGCTTTCTTT. V gene TRBV10-3 combines with J gene TRBJ1-1; D possibly corresponds to TRBD1 (6 bases). V lost 3 bases and J 9 bases, leaving 11 bases between the germline ends. CDR3 size: 12 residues. CDR1 ENHRY and CDR2 SYGVKD come from the germline V gene.

CDR3 residues: CASSSPSGTGTYNEQFF. CDR3 nucleotides: TGTGCCAGCAGTTCCCCCTCCGGGACAGGGACCTACAATGAGCAGTTCTTC. J is TRBJ2-1 and V is TRBV28, with TRBD1 identical over 9 bases. CDR1 MDHEN and CDR2 SYDVKM come from the germline V gene. The CDR3 has 17 residues. The ends lost 4 bases at V and 2 bases at J; junction bases unmatched: 9. Together with reference TRBV28 and TRBJ2-1, the CDR3 gives the full variable domain: DVKVTQSSRYLVKRTGEKVFLECVQDMDHENMFWYRQDPGLGLRLIYFSYDVKMKEKGDIPEGYSVSREKKERFSLILESASTNQTSMYLCASSSPSGTGTYNEQFFGPGTRLTVL.

The chain carries TRBV28 and TRBJ2-5; a weak D match, TRBD1 (6 bases). V dropped 6 bases and J dropped 2 bases, with 16 bases sitting between them. Germline values: CDR1 MDHEN, CDR2 SYDVKM. The CDR3 length is 15 residues. CDR3 sequence: CASRVGHSTQETQYF. The CDR3 bases are TGTGCCAGCAGGGTGGGACACTCGACTCAAGAGACCCAGTACTTC.

V is TRBV29-1 and J is TRBJ2-2; 8 bases match TRBD1. The CDR3 runs 13 residues. Trimming at V came to 7 bases and at J to 2 bases, leaving 3 bases not matched to a gene. Looked up from germline, CDR1 is SQVTM and CDR2 is ANQGSEA. The CDR3 spells CSADRGNTGELFF. The CDR3 region has the DNA TGCAGCGCAGACAGGGGAAACACCGGGGAGCTGTTTTTT.

The chain joins TRBV7-2 to TRBJ1-2, with D perhaps TRBD1 (5 bases). Germline V gene sequence: CDR1 SGHTA, CDR2 FQGNSA. CDR3 size: 15 residues. Trimming pared 1 base from V and 1 base from J, leaving 10 bases between. CDR3: CASSLGGGVNYGYTF. DNA of the CDR3: TGTGCCAGCAGCTTAGGGGGAGGGGTTAACTATGGCTACACCTTC. The whole variable domain, remainder taken from reference TRBV7-2 and TRBJ1-2, is GAGVSQSPSNKVTEKGKDVELRCDPISGHTALYWYRQSLGQGLEFLIYFQGNSAPDKSGLPSDRFSAERTGGSVSTLTIQRTQQEDSAVYLCASSLGGGVNYGYTFGSGTRLTVV.

This sequence joins TRBV25-1 and TRBJ1-2, with 8 bases fitting TRBD1. CDR1 and CDR2 (germline): MGHDK, SYGVNS. V lost 5 bases, J lost 0 bases, and 8 bases stayed unmatched. This CDR3 has 16 amino acids. CDR3 in DNA: TGTGCCAGCAGTAAGGGACAGGTTTTACCTAACTATGGCTACACCTTC. Translated: CASSKGQVLPNYGYTF.

The chain uses TRBV4-3 and TRBJ1-3; perhaps TRBD1 as D (5 bases). The germline V and J ends were trimmed by 0 bases and 2 bases, with 11 bases remaining between them. Per germline, CDR1 LGHNA and CDR2 YSLEER. This CDR3 is 16 amino acids long. The CDR3 loop is CASSQDRRGTGNTIYF. In nucleotides, the CDR3 is TGCGCCAGCAGCCAAGATCGGCGGGGGACTGGAAACACCATATATTTT.

The chain employs TRBV19 and TRBJ1-2; D possibly corresponds to TRBD1 (6 bases). The CDR3 loop spans 14 amino acids. Germline CDR1 reads LNHDA; CDR2 reads SQIVND (reference sequence). Trimming cost V 10 bases and J 8 bases, with 23 bases left between them. As DNA, the CDR3 is TGTGCCACCCACAGGGAGTTGGCCTCTTCGGGCTACACCTTC. This gives the protein CATHRELASSGYTF.